The rows below give T cell receptor beta chains drawn from one sample of a study of cytomegalovirus exposure and HLA in healthy donors. Libraries were prepared by immunoSEQ multiplex PCR; TCRdb keeps only in-frame clonotypes and omits some of them. The sample consists of over 120,000 clones, 77% of them appearing once. The sequenced sample consisted of PBMCs. These receptors all come from a male donor in good health and CMV-seronegative. Both conserved end residues are part of each CDR3. A D gene is named only where the DNA matches it firmly. Size is omitted from some rows. Given values are once, few, many or a class for expanded clones.

d_gene,abundance,j_gene,v_gene,CDR3aa,CDR3nt
NA,NA,TRBJ2-7,TRBV18,CASSPRAGATYEQYF,TGTGCCAGCTCACCACGGGCAGGGGCCACCTACGAGCAGTACTTC
NA,NA,TRBJ1-6,TRBV25-1,CASSEWVGNNSPLHF,TGTGCCAGCAGTGAATGGGTCGGGAATAATTCACCCCTCCACTTT
TRBD1,NA,TRBJ1-1,TRBV7-2,CASSSQGTTEAFF,TGTGCCAGCAGCTCACAGGGGACCACTGAAGCTTTCTTT
NA,NA,TRBJ1-2,TRBV6-1,CAIRPGEPGYTF,TGTGCCATCCGTCCCGGGGAACCTGGCTACACCTTC
NA,NA,TRBJ2-7,TRBV30,CAWTGTFDYEQYF,TGTGCCTGGACCGGGACTTTCGACTACGAGCAGTACTTC
NA,few,TRBJ2-5,TRBV7-9,CSSSSPQGFLETQYF,TGTTCCAGCAGCTCACCACAGGGCTTTCTAGAGACCCAGTACTTC
NA,few,TRBJ1-4,TRBV6-5,CASSYGGGGGSEKLFF,TGTGCCAGCAGTTACGGGGGAGGGGGGGGTAGCGAAAAACTGTTTTTT
TRBD2,NA,TRBJ2-2,TRBV30,CAWPGLDFPGELFF,TGTGCCTGGCCGGGACTAGATTTCCCCGGGGAGCTGTTTTTT
NA,few,TRBJ1-1,TRBV19,CASSIKSRTTNTEAFF,TGTGCCAGTAGTATAAAATCTAGGACAACTAACACTGAAGCTTTCTTT
TRBD1,NA,TRBJ1-1,TRBV4-3,CASSRKAGTGNTEAFF,TGCGCCAGCAGCCGCAAGGCAGGGACAGGGAACACTGAAGCTTTCTTT
NA,NA,TRBJ1-1,TRBV6-5,CASSTRLGRRTEAFF,TGTGCCAGCAGTACTCGTTTAGGGAGGAGAACTGAAGCTTTCTTT
TRBD1,once,TRBJ2-3,TRBV6-6,CASSPGTVTDTQYF,TGTGCCAGCAGTCCCGGGACAGTCACAGATACGCAGTATTTT
TRBD2,NA,TRBJ2-1,TRBV18,CASSPPRTSGTRNEQFF,TGTGCCAGCTCACCACCGAGGACTAGCGGGACTCGGAATGAGCAGTTCTTC
TRBD1,NA,TRBJ2-4,TRBV30,CAWAGQGPLLAKNIQYF,TGTGCCTGGGCGGGACAGGGCCCTCTCTTGGCCAAAAACATTCAGTACTTC
NA,few,TRBJ2-7,TRBV6-5,CASSYLGSAYEQYF,TGTGCCAGCAGTTACCTCGGGTCGGCCTACGAGCAGTACTTC
TRBD1,NA,TRBJ1-2,TRBV29-1,CSVDSGGQGDGYTF,TGCAGCGTTGACAGCGGGGGACAGGGGGATGGCTACACCTTC
NA,NA,TRBJ2-7,TRBV28,CASSFSGGQEQYF,TGTGCCAGCAGTTTCAGCGGGGGACAGGAGCAGTACTTC
TRBD2,NA,TRBJ2-7,TRBV7-3,CASSLGGGSSYEQYF,TGTGCCAGCAGCTTGGGCGGGGGGTCCTCCTACGAGCAGTACTTC
TRBD1,NA,TRBJ1-1,TRBV7-9,CASGTGSGNTEAFF,TGTGCCAGCGGGACAGGGTCAGGGAACACTGAAGCTTTCTTT
NA,NA,TRBJ1-4,TRBV9,CASSVAPRGSNEKLFF,TGTGCCAGCAGCGTAGCCCCGAGAGGGAGTAATGAAAAACTGTTTTTT
NA,NA,TRBJ1-4,TRBV15,CATSEIVGEKLFF,TGTGCCACCAGTGAGATCGTCGGTGAAAAACTGTTTTTT
NA,NA,TRBJ2-7,TRBV7-9,CSSTPKGQGNPNEQYF,TGTTCCAGCACCCCCAAGGGGCAGGGCAACCCTAACGAGCAGTACTTC
NA,NA,TRBJ2-2,TRBV7-3,CASSQDYFTGELFF,TGTGCCAGCAGCCAGGATTACTTCACCGGGGAGCTGTTTTTT
NA,NA,TRBJ2-6,TRBV5-4,CASSPVSLGRARTGANVLTF,TGTGCCAGCAGCCCGGTCAGTTTGGGTAGAGCGAGAACTGGGGCCAACGTCCTGACTTTC
TRBD2,NA,TRBJ2-7,TRBV5-1,CASSSGLAGGYSPYEQYF,TGCGCCAGCAGCTCAGGACTAGCGGGAGGATATTCTCCCTACGAGCAGTACTTC
NA,NA,TRBJ2-7,TRBV19,CASSINQASYEQYF,TGTGCCAGTAGTATAAACCAGGCCTCCTACGAGCAGTACTTC
NA,NA,TRBJ2-7,TRBV7-9,CASSLGAGKNSYEQYF,TGTGCCAGCAGCTTAGGGGCAGGGAAGAACTCCTACGAGCAGTACTTC
TRBD2,NA,TRBJ2-7,TRBV19,CASSRYSGSSYEQYF,TGTGCCAGTAGTCGATATAGCGGGAGCTCCTACGAGCAGTACTTC
NA,NA,TRBJ2-1,TRBV5-1,CASSPGSSYNEQFF,TGCGCCAGCAGCCCTGGGAGCTCCTACAATGAGCAGTTCTTC
TRBD2,NA,TRBJ2-3,TRBV5-4,CASSLGGLGLAGGTQYF,TGTGCCAGCAGCTTGGGCGGGCTGGGACTAGCGGGAGGGACGCAGTATTTT
NA,once,TRBJ2-2,TRBV30,CAGGNTGELFF,TGTGCAGGAGGTAACACCGGGGAGCTGTTTTTT
NA,NA,TRBJ2-7,TRBV6-5,CASSPNTGGPPDF,TGTGCCAGCAGCCCAAATACCGGAGGGCCTCCGGACTTC
NA,NA,TRBJ2-7,TRBV6-6,CASTAVQGRNEQYF,TGTGCCAGCACCGCCGTACAGGGACGGAACGAGCAGTACTTC
TRBD1,NA,TRBJ1-2,TRBV6-1,CASSVGDRVNGYTF,TGTGCCAGCAGTGTGGGGGACAGGGTCAATGGCTACACCTTC
NA,NA,TRBJ1-6,TRBV25-1,CASSESTGTNSPLHF,TGTGCCAGCAGTGAGTCCACAGGTACCAATTCACCCCTCCACTTT
NA,few,TRBJ2-1,TRBV9,CASSVRGNNEQFF,TGTGCCAGCAGCGTTAGGGGGAACAATGAGCAGTTCTTC
NA,NA,TRBJ1-6,TRBV14,CASSQGAANSPLHF,TGTGCCAGCAGCCAAGGGGCCGCAAATTCACCCCTCCACTTT
NA,NA,TRBJ1-2,TRBV11-2,CASSTRPGHGYTF,TGTGCCAGCAGCACACGACCCGGACACGGCTACACCTTC
TRBD1,NA,TRBJ2-5,TRBV7-9,CASRLGQGEETQYF,TGTGCCAGCAGACTGGGACAGGGAGAGGAGACCCAGTACTTC
TRBD2,once,TRBJ2-7,TRBV5-1,CASSSGLNYEQYF,TGCGCCAGCAGCTCGGGACTAAACTACGAGCAGTACTTC
NA,NA,TRBJ2-1,TRBV29-1,CSVAAGNRIDEQFF,TGCAGCGTTGCTGCAGGGAACCGTATCGATGAGCAGTTCTTC
NA,once,TRBJ2-1,TRBV25-1,CASSELGRGLYEQFF,TGTGCCAGCAGTGAATTGGGGCGGGGGCTCTATGAGCAGTTCTTC
TRBD1,NA,TRBJ1-2,TRBV11-2,CASSSLRQGANYGYTF,TGTGCCAGCAGCTCCCTTCGACAGGGGGCAAACTATGGCTACACCTTC
TRBD2,few,TRBJ2-1,TRBV5-6,CASSWSGTSGYNEQFF,TGTGCCAGCAGCTGGTCCGGGACTAGCGGTTACAATGAGCAGTTCTTC
TRBD2,NA,TRBJ2-5,TRBV11-1,CASSPGTSGGSRQETQYF,TGTGCCAGCAGCCCCGGGACTAGCGGGGGGTCCCGCCAAGAGACCCAGTACTTC
NA,NA,TRBJ2-7,TRBV4-1,CASSLGTSGAYEQYF,TGCGCCAGCAGCCTAGGGACATCCGGAGCCTACGAGCAGTACTTC
NA,NA,TRBJ2-5,TRBV19,CASSGTRKAAGRETQYF,TGTGCCAGTAGCGGAACCCGGAAGGCCGCGGGGCGAGAGACCCAGTACTTC
NA,few,TRBJ1-2,TRBV5-1,CASTNTPGVRGYTF,TGCGCCAGTACCAACACACCAGGGGTGCGTGGCTACACCTTC
NA,once,TRBJ1-5,TRBV6-1,CASSEDSTGAQPQHF,TGTGCCAGCAGTGAAGATTCGACAGGCGCACAGCCCCAGCATTTT
NA,once,TRBJ2-3,TRBV9,CASSVHARNTDTQYF,TGTGCCAGCAGCGTACACGCTAGGAACACAGATACGCAGTATTTT
NA,NA,TRBJ2-3,TRBV6-6,CASSYSGGGATDTQYF,TGTGCCAGCAGTTACTCAGGTGGGGGGGCAACAGATACGCAGTATTTT
NA,few,TRBJ1-5,TRBV18,CASSPNGGSNQPQHF,TGTGCCAGCTCACCAAATGGGGGGTCCAATCAGCCCCAGCATTTT
TRBD2,NA,TRBJ2-4,TRBV7-2,CASSQGLAGGLAKNSQYF,TGTGCCAGCAGCCAGGGACTAGCGGGAGGGCTGGCCAAAAACAGTCAGTACTTC
NA,NA,TRBJ1-5,TRBV9,CASSEVDQEDNQPQHF,TGTGCCAGCAGCGAGGTGGATCAGGAGGACAATCAGCCCCAGCATTTT
NA,NA,TRBJ2-5,TRBV4-2,CASSQYTQETQYF,TGTGCCAGCAGCCAATATACGCAGGAGACCCAGTACTTC